Listed below are T cell receptor beta chains from one sample, sequenced in a study of shared T cell receptors in the human thymus. Produced via immunoSEQ multiplex PCR; TCRdb's table is partial and in-frame only. The sample has roughly 710,000 clones; 75% to 90% are singletons. Separately, the same data were catalogued under a study of human thymus T cells.

The specimen sequenced was thymocytes. These receptor sequences come from a girl under three years old with a congenital heart defect. Each CDR3 is given with its conserved first and last residue. D genes are given only for firm matches. Clone size is given for some rows only: seen once, a few or many times, or a class if the clone is expanded.

. | . | TRBJ2-7 | TRBV21-1 | CASSRGTGAYEQYF | TGTGCCAGCAGCAGAGGGACAGGGGCCTACGAGCAGTACTTC
. | . | TRBJ1-4 | TRBV5-1 | CASSLKARTRFGNEKLFF | TGCGCCAGCAGCTTGAAGGCCCGAACCAGGTTCGGTAATGAAAAACTGTTTTTT
. | . | TRBJ1-1 | TRBV7-4 | CASSPRVLGTEAFF | TGTGCCAGCAGCCCCCGGGTCCTGGGCACTGAAGCTTTCTTT
. | . | TRBJ1-2 | TRBV4-2 | CASRGWGENYGYTF | TGTGCCAGTCGAGGGTGGGGGGAAAACTATGGCTACACCTTC
. | . | TRBJ2-3 | TRBV5-1 | CASSLEVTASDTQYF | TGCGCCAGCAGCTTGGAGGTCACAGCTTCAGATACGCAGTATTTT
. | . | TRBJ2-4 | TRBV23-1 | CASSLPNRLAKNIQYF | TGCGCCAGCAGTCTTCCGAACAGGTTAGCCAAAAACATTCAGTACTTC
. | . | TRBJ2-1 | TRBV19 | CASSIQGVVNEQFF | TGTGCCAGTAGTATCCAGGGCGTGGTGAATGAGCAGTTCTTC
. | TRBD2 | TRBJ2-4 | TRBV15 | CATSRVAGVYIQYF | TGTGCCACCAGCAGAGTAGCGGGGGTATACATTCAGTACTTC
. | TRBD1 | TRBJ1-1 | TRBV28 | CASSLRQGLENTEAFF | TGTGCCAGCAGCCTAAGACAGGGCTTGGAGAACACTGAAGCTTTCTTT
. | . | TRBJ1-2 | TRBV5-1 | CASSTPGENHYGYTF | TGCGCCAGCAGCACACCAGGGGAGAATCACTATGGCTACACCTTC
. | TRBD2 | TRBJ2-3 | TRBV28 | CASSLPGDFSGEGDTQYF | TGTGCCAGCAGTTTACCCGGGGACTTTAGCGGGGAGGGCGATACGCAGTATTTT
. | . | TRBJ1-1 | TRBV7-2 | CASSRTGGRYNTEAFF | TGTGCCAGCAGCCGCACTGGGGGCAGATACAACACTGAAGCTTTCTTT
. | . | TRBJ2-5 | TRBV12-5 | CASGPSTKDSSETQYF | TGTGCTAGTGGACCTTCCACCAAGGACAGTTCGGAGACCCAGTACTTC
. | . | TRBJ1-2 | TRBV19 | CASIGAPYGYTF | TGTGCCAGTATTGGGGCGCCCTATGGCTACACCTTC
. | . | TRBJ1-2 | TRBV14 | CASSQGSRDSRVVYGYTF | TGTGCCAGCAGCCAAGGGTCCCGGGACTCCAGGGTAGTCTATGGCTACACCTTC
. | TRBD1 | TRBJ1-6 | TRBV27 | CASSPPDRGLYNSPLHF | TGTGCCAGCAGTCCCCCGGACAGGGGGCTCTATAATTCACCCCTCCACTTT
. | . | TRBJ1-2 | TRBV7-2 | CASRSRTGGSTPNYGYTF | TGTGCCAGCAGATCCCGTACCGGAGGCAGCACCCCTAACTATGGCTACACCTTC
. | . | TRBJ1-2 | TRBV6-1 | CASLSRFNGYTF | TGTGCCAGCTTATCCAGGTTCAATGGCTACACCTTC
. | . | TRBJ1-5 | TRBV6-5 | CASSYGRGNQPQHF | TGTGCCAGCAGTTACGGCAGGGGCAATCAGCCCCAGCATTTT
once | TRBD1 | TRBJ1-5 | TRBV4-1 | CASSQERRGPGKDQPQHF | TGCGCCAGCAGCCAAGAGCGCAGGGGGCCAGGAAAGGATCAGCCCCAGCATTTT
once | . | TRBJ2-1 | TRBV4-1 | CASSQESLDGCRAPPGNEQFF | TGCGCCAGCAGCCAAGAAAGTTTAGACGGTTGTCGAGCACCCCCAGGCAATGAGCAGTTCTTC
. | . | TRBJ2-6 | TRBV5-4 | CASSLTPGANVLTF | TGTGCCAGCAGCTTGACTCCTGGGGCCAACGTCCTGACTTTC
once | TRBD1 | TRBJ2-2 | TRBV7-9 | CASSWTGGRNTGELFF | TGTGCCAGCAGCTGGACAGGGGGTCGCAACACCGGGGAGCTGTTTTTT
once | . | TRBJ1-4 | TRBV4-3 | CASSQVPEGGYVNEKLFF | TGCGCCAGCAGCCAAGTCCCCGAAGGGGGATACGTTAATGAAAAACTGTTTTTT
. | TRBD1 | TRBJ1-4 | TRBV5-1 | CASSFPDRGGEKLFF | TGCGCCAGCAGCTTCCCCGACAGGGGAGGTGAAAAACTGTTTTTT
. | TRBD2 | TRBJ2-1 | TRBV4-1 | CASSQVHSPGLAGGTYNEQFF | TGCGCCAGCAGCCAAGTCCATTCCCCGGGACTAGCGGGGGGAACCTACAATGAGCAGTTCTTC
. | . | TRBJ1-2 | TRBV6-6 | CASITGTPFWGYTF | TGTGCCAGCATTACCGGGACACCGTTTTGGGGCTACACCTTC
once | TRBD2 | TRBJ2-1 | TRBV27 | CASSLGPGTSVYNEQFF | TGTGCCAGCAGTTTGGGACCTGGGACTAGCGTCTACAATGAGCAGTTCTTC
. | . | TRBJ2-6 | TRBV5-8 | CASSFPGWGANVLTF | TGTGCCAGCAGCTTCCCGGGGTGGGGGGCCAACGTCCTGACTTTC
. | TRBD1 | TRBJ2-7 | TRBV4-1 | CASSHGTASSYEQYF | TGCGCCAGCAGCCACGGGACAGCGAGCTCCTACGAGCAGTACTTC
few | . | TRBJ2-2 | TRBV10-3 | CAISESEANTGELFF | TGTGCCATCAGTGAGTCCGAAGCTAACACCGGGGAGCTGTTTTTT
. | . | TRBJ1-2 | TRBV5-1 | CASSFSSRPLPGGYTF | TGCGCCAGCAGCTTTTCTTCGCGGCCCCTACCCGGAGGCTACACCTTC
. | . | TRBJ2-7 | TRBV18 | CASSPWQGYEQYF | TGTGCCAGCTCACCTTGGCAGGGCTACGAGCAGTACTTC
. | . | TRBJ1-2 | TRBV25-1 | CASSDPTHYGYTF | TGTGCCAGCAGTGACCCAACACACTATGGCTACACCTTC
. | . | TRBJ1-1 | TRBV4-1 | CASSPRETGSSTEAFF | TGCGCCAGCAGCCCGAGGGAGACAGGTAGCAGCACTGAAGCTTTCTTT
. | . | TRBJ2-3 | TRBV5-1 | CASSLGTAEAHTDTQYF | TGCGCCAGCAGCTTAGGTACGGCGGAGGCCCACACAGATACGCAGTATTTT
few | . | TRBJ2-1 | TRBV14 | CASSQEVCRDNEQFF | TGTGCCAGCAGCCAAGAGGTTTGCAGGGACAATGAGCAGTTCTTC
few | . | TRBJ1-1 | TRBV6-5 | CASSLGQAGTEAFF | TGTGCCAGCAGCCTCGGGCAGGCAGGGACTGAAGCTTTCTTT
. | . | TRBJ1-1 | TRBV11-2 | CASSSHCGQPNTEAFF | TGTGCCAGCAGCTCCCACTGTGGACAGCCTAACACTGAAGCTTTCTTT
. | TRBD1 | TRBJ1-4 | TRBV2 | CASRGDRGRVTNEKLFF | TGTGCCAGCAGGGGGGACAGGGGGCGGGTAACTAATGAAAAACTGTTTTTT
. | . | TRBJ2-2 | TRBV7-9 | CASSLSIEPNTGELFF | TGTGCCAGCAGCTTATCCATAGAACCGAACACCGGGGAGCTGTTTTTT
. | . | TRBJ1-6 | TRBV5-3 | CARSLVTGRNSPLHF | TGTGCCAGAAGCTTGGTAACAGGTCGGAACTCACCCCTCCACTTT
. | TRBD2 | TRBJ2-5 | TRBV5-1 | CASSLPRLAVKETQYF | TGCGCCAGCAGCTTGCCCCGACTAGCGGTAAAAGAGACCCAGTACTTC